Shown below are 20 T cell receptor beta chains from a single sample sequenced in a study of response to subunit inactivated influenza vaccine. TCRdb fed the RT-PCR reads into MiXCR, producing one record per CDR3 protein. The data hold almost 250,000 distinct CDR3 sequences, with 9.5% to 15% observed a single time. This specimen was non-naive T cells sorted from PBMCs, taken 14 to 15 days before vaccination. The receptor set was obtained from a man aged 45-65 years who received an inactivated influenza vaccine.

CDR3 amino acids: CASSVSRGPYEQYF. The CDR3 region has the DNA TGTGCCAGCAGCGTAAGCAGGGGACCCTACGAGCAGTACTTC. The chain uses TRBV7-6 and TRBJ2-7; weak D call: TRBD1 (6 bases). CDR1 is SGHVS and CDR2 is FNYEAQ in the germline V gene. V lost 5 bases, J lost 2 bases, and 13 bases lay in between. There are 14 residues in the CDR3.

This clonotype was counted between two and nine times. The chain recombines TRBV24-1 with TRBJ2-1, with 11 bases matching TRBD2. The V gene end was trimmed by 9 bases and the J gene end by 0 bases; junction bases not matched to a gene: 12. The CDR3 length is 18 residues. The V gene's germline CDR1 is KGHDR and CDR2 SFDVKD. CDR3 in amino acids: CATASGTSGPTSYNEQFF. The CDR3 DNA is TGTGCCACCGCGTCCGGGACTAGCGGACCTACCTCCTACAATGAGCAGTTCTTC.

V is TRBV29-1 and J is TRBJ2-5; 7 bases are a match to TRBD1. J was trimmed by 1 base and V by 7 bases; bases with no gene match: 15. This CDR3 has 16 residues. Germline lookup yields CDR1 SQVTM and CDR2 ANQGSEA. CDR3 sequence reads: CSAIKQGTILQETQYF. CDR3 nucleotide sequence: TGCAGCGCAATAAAACAGGGGACGATTCTCCAAGAGACCCAGTACTTC.

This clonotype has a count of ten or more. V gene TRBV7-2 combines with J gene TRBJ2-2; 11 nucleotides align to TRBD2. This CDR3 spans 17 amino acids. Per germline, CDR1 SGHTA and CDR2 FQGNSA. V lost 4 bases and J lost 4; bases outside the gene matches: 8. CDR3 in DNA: TGTGCCAGCAGCTCTCCACTTAGCGGGGGGGCCACCGGGGAGCTGTTTTTT. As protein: CASSSPLSGGATGELFF. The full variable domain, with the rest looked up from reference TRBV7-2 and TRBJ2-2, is GAGVSQSPSNKVTEKGKDVELRCDPISGHTALYWYRQSLGQGLEFLIYFQGNSAPDKSGLPSDRFSAERTGGSVSTLTIQRTQQEDSAVYLCASSSPLSGGATGELFFGEGSRLTVL.

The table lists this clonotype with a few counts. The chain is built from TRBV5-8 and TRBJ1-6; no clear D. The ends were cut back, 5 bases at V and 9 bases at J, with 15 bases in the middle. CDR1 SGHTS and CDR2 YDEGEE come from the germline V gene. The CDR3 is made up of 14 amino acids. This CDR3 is CASRPKGFGSPLHF. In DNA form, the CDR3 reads TGTGCCAGCAGACCGAAAGGCTTTGGTTCACCCCTCCACTTT.

CDR3: CASSAGEYYEQYF. Written as DNA, the CDR3 is TGTGCCAGCAGTGCGGGGGAGTACTACGAGCAGTACTTC. The chain recombines TRBV2 with TRBJ2-7; D is perhaps TRBD2 (6 bases). This CDR3 has 13 amino acids. The V end was cut by 4 bases, the J end by 3 bases, with 10 bases between. Looked up from germline, CDR1 is SNHLY and CDR2 is FYNNEI. Filled out from reference TRBV2 and TRBJ2-7, the complete variable domain reads EPEVTQTPSHQVTQMGQEVILRCVPISNHLYFYWYRQILGQKVEFLVSFYNNEISEKSEIFDDQFSVERPDGSNFTLKIRSTKLEDSAMYFCASSAGEYYEQYFGPGTRLTVT.

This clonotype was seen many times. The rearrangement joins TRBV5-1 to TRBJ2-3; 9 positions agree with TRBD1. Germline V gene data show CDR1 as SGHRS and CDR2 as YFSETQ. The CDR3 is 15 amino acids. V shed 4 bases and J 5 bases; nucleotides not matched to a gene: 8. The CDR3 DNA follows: TGCGCCAGCAGCCCACTGACAGGGGGGGTAGATACGCAGTATTTT. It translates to CASSPLTGGVDTQYF. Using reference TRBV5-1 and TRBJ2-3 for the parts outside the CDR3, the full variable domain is KAGVTQTPRYLIKTRGQQVTLSCSPISGHRSVSWYQQTPGQGLQFLFEYFSETQRNKGNFPGRFSGRQFSNSRSEMNVSTLELGDSALYLCASSPLTGGVDTQYFGPGTRLTVL.

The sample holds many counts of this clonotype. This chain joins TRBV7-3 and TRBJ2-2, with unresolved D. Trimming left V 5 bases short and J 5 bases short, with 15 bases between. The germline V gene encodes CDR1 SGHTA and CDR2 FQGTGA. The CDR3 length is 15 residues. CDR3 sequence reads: CASSLNPRPTGELFF. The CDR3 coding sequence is TGTGCCAGCAGCCTAAACCCTCGTCCAACCGGGGAGCTGTTTTTT.

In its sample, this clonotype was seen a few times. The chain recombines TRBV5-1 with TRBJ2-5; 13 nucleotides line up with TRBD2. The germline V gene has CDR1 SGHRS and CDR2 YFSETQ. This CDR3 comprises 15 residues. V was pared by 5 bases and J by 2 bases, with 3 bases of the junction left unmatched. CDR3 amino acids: CASSTSGGAQETQYF. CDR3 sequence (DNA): TGCGCCAGCAGTACTAGCGGGGGGGCACAAGAGACCCAGTACTTC.

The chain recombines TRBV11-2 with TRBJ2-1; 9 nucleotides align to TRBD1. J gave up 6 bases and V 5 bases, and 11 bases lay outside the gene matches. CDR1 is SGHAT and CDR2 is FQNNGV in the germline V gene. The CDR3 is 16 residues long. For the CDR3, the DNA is TGTGCCAGCAGCACCCTCCGGGGACAGGGACCCAATGAGCAGTTCTTC. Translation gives CASSTLRGQGPNEQFF.

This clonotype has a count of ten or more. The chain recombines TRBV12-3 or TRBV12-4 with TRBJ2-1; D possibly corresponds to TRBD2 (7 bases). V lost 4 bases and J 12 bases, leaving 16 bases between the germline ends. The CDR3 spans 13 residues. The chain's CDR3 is CASSSSGGHVQFF. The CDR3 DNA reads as TGTGCCAGCAGTTCGTCGGGGGGACACGTGCAGTTCTTC.

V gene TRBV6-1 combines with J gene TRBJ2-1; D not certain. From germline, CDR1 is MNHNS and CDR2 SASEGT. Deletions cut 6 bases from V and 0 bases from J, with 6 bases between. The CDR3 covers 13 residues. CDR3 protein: CASRKSSYNEQFF. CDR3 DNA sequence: TGTGCCAGCAGGAAAAGCTCCTACAATGAGCAGTTCTTC.

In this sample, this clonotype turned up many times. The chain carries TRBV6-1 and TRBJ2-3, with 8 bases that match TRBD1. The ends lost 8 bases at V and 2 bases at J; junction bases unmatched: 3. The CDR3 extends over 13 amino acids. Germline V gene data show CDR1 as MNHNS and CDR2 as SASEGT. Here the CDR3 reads CASDRGYTDTQYF. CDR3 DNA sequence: TGTGCCAGCGACAGGGGCTACACAGATACGCAGTATTTT.

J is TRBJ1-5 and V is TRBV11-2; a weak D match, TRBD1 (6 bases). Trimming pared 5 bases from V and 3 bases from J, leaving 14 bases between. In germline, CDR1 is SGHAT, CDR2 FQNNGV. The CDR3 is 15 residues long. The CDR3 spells CASSPNRVNNQPQHF. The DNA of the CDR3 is TGTGCCAGCAGCCCCAACAGGGTGAACAATCAGCCCCAGCATTTT. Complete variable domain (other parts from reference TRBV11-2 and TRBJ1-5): EAGVAQSPRYKIIEKRQSVAFWCNPISGHATLYWYQQILGQGPKLLIQFQNNGVVDDSQLPKDRFSAERLKGVDSTLKIQPAKLEDSAVYLCASSPNRVNNQPQHFGDGTRLSIL.

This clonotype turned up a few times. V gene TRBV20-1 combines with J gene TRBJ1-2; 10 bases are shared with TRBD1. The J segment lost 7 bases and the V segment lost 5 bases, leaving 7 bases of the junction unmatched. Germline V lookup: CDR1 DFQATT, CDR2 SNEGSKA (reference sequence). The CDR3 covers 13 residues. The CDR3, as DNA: TGCAGTGCTCCCCGGGGGGACAGGGGTGGCTACACCTTC. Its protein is CSAPRGDRGGYTF.

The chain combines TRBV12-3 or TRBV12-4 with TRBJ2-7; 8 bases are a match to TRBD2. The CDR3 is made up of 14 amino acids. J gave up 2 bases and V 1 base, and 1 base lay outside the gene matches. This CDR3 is CASSLDGRAYEQYF. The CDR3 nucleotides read TGTGCCAGCAGTTTAGACGGGAGGGCCTACGAGCAGTACTTC.

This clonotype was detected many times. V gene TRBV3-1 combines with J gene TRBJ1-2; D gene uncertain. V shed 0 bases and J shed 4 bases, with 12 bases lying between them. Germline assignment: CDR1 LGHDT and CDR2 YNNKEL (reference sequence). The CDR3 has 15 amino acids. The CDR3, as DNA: TGTGCCAGCAGCCAAGATCCGACGGCGATCTATGGCTACACCTTC. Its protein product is CASSQDPTAIYGYTF.

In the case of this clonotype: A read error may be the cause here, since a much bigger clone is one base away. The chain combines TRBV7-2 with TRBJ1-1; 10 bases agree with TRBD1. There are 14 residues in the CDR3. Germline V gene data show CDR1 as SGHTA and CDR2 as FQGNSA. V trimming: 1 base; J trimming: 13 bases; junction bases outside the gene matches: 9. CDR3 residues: CASSLVLGQGRVFF. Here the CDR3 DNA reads TGTGCCAGCAGCTTAGTCCTGGGACAGGGGCGGGTTTTCTTT.

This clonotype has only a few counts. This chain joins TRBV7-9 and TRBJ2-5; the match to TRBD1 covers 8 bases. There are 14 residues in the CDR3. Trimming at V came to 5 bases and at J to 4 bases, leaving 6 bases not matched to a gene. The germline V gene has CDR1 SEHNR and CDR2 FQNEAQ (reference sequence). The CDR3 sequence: CASSQWTGTETQYF. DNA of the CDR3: TGTGCCAGCAGCCAGTGGACAGGGACAGAGACCCAGTACTTC. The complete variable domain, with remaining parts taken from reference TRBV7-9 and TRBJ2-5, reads DTGVSQNPRHKITKRGQNVTFRCDPISEHNRLYWYRQTLGQGPEFLTYFQNEAQLEKSRLLSDRFSAERPKGSFSTLEIQRTEQGDSAMYLCASSQWTGTETQYFGPGTRLLVL.

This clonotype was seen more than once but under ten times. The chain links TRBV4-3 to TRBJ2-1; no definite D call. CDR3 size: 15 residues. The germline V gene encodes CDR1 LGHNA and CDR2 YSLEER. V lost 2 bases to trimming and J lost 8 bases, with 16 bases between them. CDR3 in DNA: TGCGCCAGCAGCCAATCGAGTACCCGCCGGGATGAGCAGTTCTTC. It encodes CASSQSSTRRDEQFF.